This TCR beta chain originates from a study of cytomegalovirus exposure and HLA in healthy donors. The CDR3 runs to 15 residues. The J segment lost 0 bases and the V segment lost 3 bases, leaving 4 bases of the junction unmatched. Germline CDR1 is MNHEY and CDR2 is SMNVEV (reference sequence). Both 60 Vbeta primers and 13 Jbeta primers went into the PCR. The authors' processing: Roughly 10 million shared chains were among around 80 million unique TCR beta chains counted in a later analysis. The data were produced by immunoSEQ multiplex PCR, yet TCRdb's version contains in-frame clones alone and is incomplete. That table furnishes V, J and clone size, whereas the DNA furnished D and trimming. The profile shows 170,000 or so clones, around four fifths of them singletons. General study points: Relative to the approximately 680-donor mean, N-insertions were reportedly fewer in an Asian-associated ancestry cluster in a later analysis. Sequencing probably produced one cluster of sequence variants that were highly shared. Earlier results showed most TCR beta V segments being productive about 90% or about 30% of the time.

This clone was detected only a few times. Its target is not known. This chain connects TRBV27 to TRBJ2-7; TRBD2 matches at 8 bases. Sequenced sample: PBMCs. The sequence derives from a woman aged 30 to 39 in good health and CMV-seropositive. The CDR3 here is CASSFGLAGSYEQYF. The DNA for the CDR3 is TGTGCCAGCAGTTTCGGTCTAGCGGGCTCCTACGAGCAGTACTTC.